This T cell receptor (beta chain) was observed in a study of CD8+CD57+ T cells in acquired aplastic anemia. Study-wide points: The study identified under 30 CD8+ CDR3 sequences shared by patients and controls.

Genomic DNA was employed as the template in profiling TCR beta VDJ and CDR3. TCRdb reanalysed the reads using MiXCR and keeps one entry per CDR3 protein. The repertoire holds fewer than 200,000 distinct CDR3 sequences, with 60% to 70% as singletons. With regard to this clonotype: Its antigen remains unidentified.

Germline V gene lookup returns CDR1 LNHNV and CDR2 YYDKDF (reference sequence). This CDR3 comprises 15 residues. V was shortened by 0 bases and J by 2 bases, with 10 bases between the two germline ends. The rearrangement uses TRBV15 and TRBJ2-5; D gene ambiguous. Sequencing input: sorted CD4+, CD8+, or CD8+CD57+ T cells (not recorded which) from PBMCs. The source is a human donor in good health. The CDR3 reads CATSRDALSQETQYF. As DNA, the CDR3 is TGTGCCACCAGCAGAGACGCCCTCAGTCAAGAGACCCAGTACTTC.